The source of this T cell receptor beta chain is a study of prognosis after radiotherapy for stage I lung cancer. Overall study findings and caveats: It was in patients who developed distant metastases that Shannon entropy after stereotactic body radiation therapy was lower.

The germline CDR1 and CDR2 sequences are DFQATT and SNEGSKA (reference sequence). V lost 7 bases to trimming and J lost 5 bases, with 15 bases between them. The CDR3 is made up of 13 amino acids. Each of two time points yielded six milliliters of peripheral venous blood. From genomic DNA, TCR beta CDR3 was amplified by two-round multiplex PCR. Gene-specific TRBV and TRBJ primers were used in PCR round one. Each CDR3 protein is one row after TCRdb ran MiXCR on the multiplex PCR reads. The sample includes some 13,000 distinct CDR3 sequences, around 45% of them seen just once. Concerning this clonotype itself: Its cognate antigen is unknown.

The clonotype comes from a donor over 45 with non-small cell lung cancer. The sample in question was PBMCs, obtained before or after stereotactic body radiation therapy (not recorded which). The chain employs TRBV20-1 and TRBJ2-1; D not resolved. DNA of the CDR3: TGCAGTGTTCCGAATCCGAACAACAATGAGCAGTTCTTC. It encodes CSVPNPNNNEQFF.